The 15 T cell receptor beta chains listed next were all sequenced from one sample in a study of CD8 T cells in ankylosing spondylitis. Findings and caveats of the study: Characteristic of ankylosing spondylitis blood, it appeared, was a TCR beta motif comprising several highly homologous variants.

No cognate antigen is known for these TCRs. TCRdb processed the 5' RACE reads anew with MiXCR; each CDR3 protein has one entry. The table shows a few hundred thousand distinct CDR3 sequences, with around 6.6% occurring only once. The sequencing sample was made of blood, either unsorted or a sorted T cell fraction (not recorded which). The receptors stem from a male donor with ankylosing spondylitis.

This clonotype was seen more than once but under ten times. V usage is TRBV9 and J usage is TRBJ2-1, with 8 bases matching TRBD2. V trimming: 0 bases; J trimming: 4 bases; junction bases outside the gene matches: 3. The CDR3 consists of 15 residues. The V gene's germline CDR1 is SGDLS and CDR2 YYNGEE. CDR3 in amino acids: CASSVGRGVYNEQFF. For the CDR3, the DNA is TGTGCCAGCAGCGTAGGGCGGGGGGTGTACAATGAGCAGTTCTTC.

This chain connects TRBV5-4 to TRBJ2-1, with D perhaps matching TRBD2 (7 bases). V dropped 4 bases and J dropped 6 bases, with 11 bases sitting between them. CDR1 is SGHNT and CDR2 is YYREEE in the germline V gene (reference sequence). This CDR3 contains 13 residues. In DNA form, the CDR3 reads TGTGCCAGCAGCGGGCGGGGGCTCAATGAGCAGTTCTTC. It is translated as CASSGRGLNEQFF.

At least ten counts were recorded for this clonotype. V gene TRBV11-2 combines with J gene TRBJ1-3, with D possibly matching TRBD1 (6 bases). Germline V gene sequence: CDR1 SGHAT, CDR2 FQNNGV. Trimming removed 2 bases from V and 7 bases from J, with 12 bases in between. The CDR3 consists of 14 residues. For the CDR3, the DNA is TGTGCCAGCAGCTTAACAGGGCCTAACAACACCATATATTTT. Protein product: CASSLTGPNNTIYF.

The chain has TRBV12-3 or TRBV12-4 and TRBJ2-2; the match to TRBD2 covers 15 bases. V dropped 5 bases and J dropped 0; count of bases not matched to a gene: 7. This CDR3 region has 19 residues. CDR3 residues: CASSPPGLAGGSNTGELFF. CDR3 bases: TGTGCCAGCAGTCCGCCGGGACTAGCGGGGGGCTCGAACACCGGGGAGCTGTTTTTT.

The rearrangement links TRBV5-5 to TRBJ1-2; a weak D match, TRBD1 (5 bases). Trimming took 0 bases from V and 2 from J, leaving 11 bases between them. The length of the CDR3 is 15 residues. CDR1 is SGHKS and CDR2 is YYEKEE in the germline V gene (reference sequence). DNA for the CDR3: TGTGCCAGCAGCTTGGCCCCAGGGAGCAACTATGGCTACACCTTC. Protein product: CASSLAPGSNYGYTF.

This clonotype occurred many times. CDR3 in DNA: TGTGCCAGCAGTTACGTCGCGGGGGGGTACAATGAGCAGTTCTTC. Its translation is CASSYVAGGYNEQFF. The chain employs TRBV6-5 and TRBJ2-1; TRBD2 aligns across 9 bases. The CDR3 totals 15 residues. Unmatched junction bases numbered 3, after V lost 2 bases and J lost 4 bases. Germline values: CDR1 MNHEY, CDR2 SVGAGI.

This clonotype was observed many times. The chain carries TRBV27 and TRBJ2-5; D is possibly TRBD2 (5 bases). CDR1 is MNHEY and CDR2 is SMNVEV in the germline V gene (reference sequence). V was trimmed by 8 bases and J by 4 bases, leaving 20 bases between them. The CDR3 runs to 15 residues. The CDR3 sequence is CASAFVGESLETQYF. As DNA, the CDR3 is TGTGCCAGCGCTTTCGTCGGGGAATCTTTAGAGACCCAGTACTTC.

This clonotype has more than one count but fewer than ten. The chain links TRBV9 to TRBJ1-2; maybe TRBD1 (5 bases). Per the germline V gene, CDR1 is SGDLS and CDR2 is YYNGEE. The CDR3 totals 13 residues. Trimming cost V 0 bases and J 5 bases, with 8 bases left between them. CDR3 loop: CASSVGDGYGYTF. CDR3 in DNA: TGTGCCAGCAGCGTAGGGGACGGATATGGCTACACCTTC.

The chain is built from TRBV20-1 and TRBJ2-7, with D maybe TRBD2 (5 bases). Trimming left V 1 base short and J 6 bases short, with 13 bases between. The CDR3 loop spans 13 amino acids. Per germline, CDR1 DFQATT and CDR2 SNEGSKA (reference sequence). CDR3 protein: CSARVGRGREQYF. CDR3 coding DNA: TGCAGTGCTAGAGTTGGGAGAGGGCGCGAGCAGTACTTC.

V usage is TRBV29-1 and J usage is TRBJ2-7; 7 bases are shared with TRBD2. The trim removed 4 bases at V and 0 bases at J, leaving 15 bases unmatched. The CDR3 has 17 residues. The germline V gene has CDR1 SQVTM and CDR2 ANQGSEA. In DNA, the CDR3 is TGCAGCGTTGGGGAGGGCAGTCCTTCCCGCGGCTCCTACGAGCAGTACTTC. Protein sequence: CSVGEGSPSRGSYEQYF.

This clonotype was seen repeatedly, ten times or more. V and J are TRBV27 and TRBJ1-6, with unresolved D. Germline lookup yields CDR1 MNHEY and CDR2 SMNVEV (reference sequence). This CDR3 spans 12 amino acids. V was trimmed by 3 bases and J by 7 bases, leaving 4 bases between them. The CDR3 spells CASSFDNSPLHF. Written as DNA, the CDR3 is TGTGCCAGCAGTTTCGACAATTCACCCCTCCACTTT.

This clonotype came up many times. This CDR3 is CATSDFRDTNTGELFF. The DNA for the CDR3 is TGTGCCACCAGTGATTTCCGGGACACCAACACCGGGGAGCTGTTTTTT. The V gene is TRBV24-1, the J gene TRBJ2-2; perhaps TRBD1 as D (6 bases). The V end lost 1 base, the J end lost 2 bases, and 10 bases lay between the germline ends. The V gene's germline CDR1 is KGHDR and CDR2 SFDVKD. The CDR3 has 16 amino acids.

This clonotype was counted ten times or more. This chain joins TRBV12-3 or TRBV12-4 and TRBJ2-1; 9 bases agree with TRBD1. The trim removed 3 bases at V and 10 bases at J, leaving 10 bases unmatched. This CDR3 has 15 residues. CDR3 bases: TGTGCCAGCAGTTTCAGGCTGGACAGGGGTGTAGAGCAGTTCTTC. This translates into CASSFRLDRGVEQFF.

The chain uses TRBV20-1 and TRBJ1-2, with 7 bases that match TRBD1. Germline V gene lookup returns CDR1 DFQATT and CDR2 SNEGSKA (reference sequence). J was trimmed by 2 bases and V by 1 base; bases with no gene match: 7. The CDR3 contains 15 residues. The CDR3, as DNA: TGCAGTGCTAGAGTCCCCGCGACAGGGAACTATGGCTACACCTTC. It specifies CSARVPATGNYGYTF.

In its sample, this clonotype was seen many times. This sequence joins TRBV7-9 and TRBJ2-7; D is ambiguous. Germline V lookup: CDR1 SEHNR, CDR2 FQNEAQ (reference sequence). Trimming shortened V by 2 bases and J by 7 bases, and 12 bases separated the two germline ends. This CDR3 is built from 13 residues. Here the CDR3 reads CASSLIFGGEQYF. The CDR3 DNA sequence: TGTGCCAGCAGCTTAATTTTTGGTGGAGAGCAGTACTTC.